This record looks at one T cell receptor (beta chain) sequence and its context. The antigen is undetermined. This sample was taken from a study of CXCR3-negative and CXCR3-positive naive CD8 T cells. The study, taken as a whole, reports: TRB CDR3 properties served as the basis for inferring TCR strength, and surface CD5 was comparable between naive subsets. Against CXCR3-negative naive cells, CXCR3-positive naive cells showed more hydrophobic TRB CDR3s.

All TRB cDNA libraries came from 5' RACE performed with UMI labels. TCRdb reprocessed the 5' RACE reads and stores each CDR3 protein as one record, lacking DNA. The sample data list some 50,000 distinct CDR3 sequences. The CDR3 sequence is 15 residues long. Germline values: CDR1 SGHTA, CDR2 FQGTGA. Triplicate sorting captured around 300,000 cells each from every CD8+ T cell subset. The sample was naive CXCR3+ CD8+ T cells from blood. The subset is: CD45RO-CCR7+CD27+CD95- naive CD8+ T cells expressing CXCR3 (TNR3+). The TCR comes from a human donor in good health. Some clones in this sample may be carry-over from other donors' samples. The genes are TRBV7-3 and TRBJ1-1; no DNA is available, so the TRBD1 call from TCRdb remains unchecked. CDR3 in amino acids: CASSLTRQGNTEAFF.